In its sample, the clone carrying this T cell receptor beta chain was seen a few times. Its antigen is unidentified. This entry is derived from a study of vaccination effects on CD4 cells after COVID-19. As for the study in general: Within the ViraFEST assay, antigen-specific CD4+ T cells underwent expansion with viral peptide pools prior to sequencing. Post-vaccine draws lagged the second dose by a median of 72 days.

After around nine days in culture, the CD4+ T cells were isolated. Two doses of BNT162b2 or mRNA-1273 vaccine were administered to participants. Produced via immunoSEQ multiplex PCR; TCRdb's table is partial and in-frame only. The sample carries tens of thousands of clones, about 78% recorded once. The material was CD4+ T cells from PBMCs cultured without peptide, obtained after COVID-19 vaccination. The sequence was collected from a human donor who received a COVID-19 vaccine.

The chain's CDR3 is CASSQGGAEKLFF. The CDR3 DNA sequence: TGTGCCAGCAGCCAAGGGGGCGCCGAAAAACTGTTTTTT. The chain uses TRBV3-1 (or the pseudogene TRBV3-2) and TRBJ1-4; D is possibly TRBD1 (5 bases). In germline, CDR1 is LGHDT, CDR2 YNNKEL (reference sequence). With 1 base removed from V and 8 bases from J, the gap between germline ends came to 8 bases. This CDR3 has 13 amino acids.